This T cell receptor (beta chain) was sequenced for a study of shared clonotypes between healthy human individuals. The genomic DNA of each subset was split evenly across several immunoSEQ plates. TCRdb keeps only in-frame clones here, not all; method: immunoSEQ multiplex PCR. The sample yields about 2.4 million clones, 80% to 95% seen once. In germline, CDR1 is SGHDN, CDR2 FVKESK. V lost 1 base, J lost 2 bases, and 9 bases lay in between. The CDR3 has 15 amino acids. J is TRBJ2-1 and V is TRBV14, with a possible D match to TRBD2 (6 bases). The sequenced material came from naive CD4+ T cells from PBMCs. Subset: CD45RA+ positively selected. This TCR came from a man between 18 and 35 years old in good health. Some clones in this sample may be carry-over from other donors' samples. The CDR3 DNA is TGTGCCAGCAGCCAAGCGGGGGTGACCTACAATGAGCAGTTCTTC. Translated: CASSQAGVTYNEQFF.